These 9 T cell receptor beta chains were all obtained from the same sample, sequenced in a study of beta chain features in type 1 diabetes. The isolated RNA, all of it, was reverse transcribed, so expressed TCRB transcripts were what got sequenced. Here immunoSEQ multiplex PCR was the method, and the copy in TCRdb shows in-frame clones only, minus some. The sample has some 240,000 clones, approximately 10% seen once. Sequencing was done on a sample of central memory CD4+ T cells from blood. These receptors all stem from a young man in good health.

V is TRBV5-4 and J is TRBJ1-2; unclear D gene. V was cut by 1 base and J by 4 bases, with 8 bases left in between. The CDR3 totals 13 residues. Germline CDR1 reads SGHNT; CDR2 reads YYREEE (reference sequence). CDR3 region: CASSLSVSYGYTF. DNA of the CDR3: TGTGCCAGCAGCTTGTCCGTTAGCTATGGCTACACCTTC. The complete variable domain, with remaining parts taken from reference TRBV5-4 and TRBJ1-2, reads ETGVTQSPTHLIKTRGQQVTLRCSSQSGHNTVSWYQQALGQGPQFIFQYYREEENGRGNFPPRFSGLQFPNYSSELNVNALELDDSALYLCASSLSVSYGYTFGSGTRLTVV.

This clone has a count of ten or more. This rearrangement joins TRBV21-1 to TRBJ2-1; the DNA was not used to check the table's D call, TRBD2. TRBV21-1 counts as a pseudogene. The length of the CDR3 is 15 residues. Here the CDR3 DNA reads TGTGCCAGCAGTCCCGGGACTAGCGGCGGCGATGAGCAGTTCTTC. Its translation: CASSPGTSGGDEQFF.

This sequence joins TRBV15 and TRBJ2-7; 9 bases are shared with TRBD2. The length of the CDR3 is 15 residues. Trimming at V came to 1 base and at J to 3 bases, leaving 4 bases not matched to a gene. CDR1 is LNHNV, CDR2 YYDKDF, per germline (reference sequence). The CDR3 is CATSRAVAGVYEQYF. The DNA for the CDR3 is TGTGCCACCAGCAGAGCCGTAGCGGGAGTCTACGAGCAGTACTTC. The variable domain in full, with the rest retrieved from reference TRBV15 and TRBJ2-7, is DAMVIQNPRYQVTQFGKPVTLSCSQTLNHNVMYWYQQKSSQAPKLLFHYYDKDFNNEADTPDNFQSRRPNTSFCFLDIRSPGLGDTAMYLCATSRAVAGVYEQYFGPGTRLTVT.

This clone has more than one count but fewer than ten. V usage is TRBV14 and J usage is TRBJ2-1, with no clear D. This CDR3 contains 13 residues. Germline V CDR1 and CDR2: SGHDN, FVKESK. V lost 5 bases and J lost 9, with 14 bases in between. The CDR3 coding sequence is TGTGCCAGCAGCTTCCTCACTACGGGTGAGCAGTTCTTC. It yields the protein CASSFLTTGEQFF.

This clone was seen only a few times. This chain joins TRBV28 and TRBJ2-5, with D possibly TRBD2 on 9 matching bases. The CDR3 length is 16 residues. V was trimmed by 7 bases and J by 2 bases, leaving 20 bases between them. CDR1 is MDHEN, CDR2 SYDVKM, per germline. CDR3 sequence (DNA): TGTGCCAGCACCCAGGGGGCGGGAGGGATACAAGAGACCCAGTACTTC. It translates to CASTQGAGGIQETQYF. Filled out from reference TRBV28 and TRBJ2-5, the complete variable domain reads DVKVTQSSRYLVKRTGEKVFLECVQDMDHENMFWYRQDPGLGLRLIYFSYDVKMKEKGDIPEGYSVSREKKERFSLILESASTNQTSMYLCASTQGAGGIQETQYFGPGTRLLVL.

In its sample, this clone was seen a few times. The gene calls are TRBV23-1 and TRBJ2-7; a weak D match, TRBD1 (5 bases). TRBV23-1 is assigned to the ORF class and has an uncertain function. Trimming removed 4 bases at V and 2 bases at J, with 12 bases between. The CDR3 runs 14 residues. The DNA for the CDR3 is TGCGCCAGCAGTCCCCTCAGGGCTACCTACGAGCAGTACTTC. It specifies CASSPLRATYEQYF.

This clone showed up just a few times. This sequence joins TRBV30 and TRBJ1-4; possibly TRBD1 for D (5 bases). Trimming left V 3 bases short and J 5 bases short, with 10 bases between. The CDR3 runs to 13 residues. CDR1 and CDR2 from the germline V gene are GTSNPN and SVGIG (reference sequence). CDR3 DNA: TGTGCCTGGAGCCGGGACGGAAATGAAAAACTGTTTTTT. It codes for CAWSRDGNEKLFF.

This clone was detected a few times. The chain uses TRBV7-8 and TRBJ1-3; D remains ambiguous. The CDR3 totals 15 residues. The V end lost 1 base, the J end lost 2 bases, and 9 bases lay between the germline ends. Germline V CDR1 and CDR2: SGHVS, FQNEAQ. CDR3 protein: CASSLVAGTGNTIYF. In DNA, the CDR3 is TGTGCCAGCAGCTTAGTTGCGGGGACTGGAAACACCATATATTTT.

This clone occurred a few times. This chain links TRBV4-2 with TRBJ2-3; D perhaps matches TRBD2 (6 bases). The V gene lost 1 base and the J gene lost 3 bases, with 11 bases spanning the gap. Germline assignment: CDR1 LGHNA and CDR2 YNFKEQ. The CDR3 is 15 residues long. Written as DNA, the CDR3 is TGTGCCAGCAGCCAAGGGACTACACCGACAGATACGCAGTATTTT. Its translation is CASSQGTTPTDTQYF.